This is a list of T cell receptor beta chains from one sample in a study of OX40 agonist ivuxolimab in advanced cancers. The assay was immunoSEQ multiplex PCR, and TCRdb's table has in-frame clones only and misses some. The table has around 74,000 clones, around nine tenths seen once; the top ten hold around 2.6%. Sequences were derived from CD4+ or CD8+ T cells sorted from blood, sampled in a trial of the OX40 agonist ivuxolimab. The source is an adult with an advanced solid tumor such as melanoma, head and neck, liver or kidney cancer. Each CDR3 is given with its conserved first and last residue. A D gene is named only where the DNA matches it firmly. Clone size appears in some rows only: once, few, many, or a class for an expanded clone.

>TRBJ1-5|once|TRBV6-6|TRBD1
CASSRRGQPLSRPQHF
TGTGCCAGCAGTCGACGGGGACAGCCACTTTCACGGCCCCAGCATTTT
>TRBJ2-3|-|TRBV10-3|-
CAIRGAPSTDTQYF
TGTGCCATCAGGGGAGCCCCTAGCACAGATACGCAGTATTTT
>TRBJ2-2|-|TRBV19|TRBD2
CASSRASGRLQTGELFF
TGTGCCAGTAGTAGGGCTAGCGGGAGGCTACAGACCGGGGAGCTGTTTTTT
>TRBJ1-6|-|TRBV6-1|-
CASSERNSPLHF
TGTGCCAGCTCAGAGAGGAATTCACCCCTCCACTTT
>TRBJ1-4|once|TRBV4-1|-
CASSLVQREKLFF
TGCGCCAGCAGCCTCGTCCAACGGGAAAAACTGTTTTTT
>TRBJ1-2|-|TRBV4-2|-
CASSSSGGGKYGYTF
TGTGCCAGCAGCTCATCCGGGGGGGGCAAATATGGCTACACCTTC
>TRBJ1-5|-|TRBV5-1|-
CASSPGTWDGQPQHF
TGCGCCAGCAGCCCCGGGACCTGGGACGGGCAGCCCCAGCATTTT
>TRBJ2-2|-|TRBV5-1|-
CASSSAQFAGELFF
TGCGCCAGCAGCTCCGCCCAGTTCGCCGGGGAGCTGTTTTTT
>TRBJ1-4|-|TRBV7-9|-
CASSFSEKLFF
TGTGCCAGCAGCTTTTCGGAAAAACTGTTTTTT
>TRBJ1-3|-|TRBV7-2|-
CASSGALSGNTIYF
TGTGCCAGCAGCGGTGCCCTCTCTGGAAACACCATATATTTT
>TRBJ1-4|once|TRBV25-1|-
CACNRGNEKLFF
TGTGCCTGCAATCGGGGAAATGAAAAACTGTTTTTT
>TRBJ1-1|-|TRBV28|-
CASSSGGIVVAFF
TGTGCCAGCAGTTCGGGAGGGATCGTTGTAGCTTTCTTT
>TRBJ2-7|-|TRBV10-3|TRBD1
CAISNPGQGSYEQYF
TGTGCCATCAGCAACCCGGGACAGGGGTCCTACGAGCAGTACTTC
>TRBJ2-5|-|TRBV6-1|-
CASSHVQETQYF
TGTGCCAGCAGCCATGTCCAAGAGACCCAGTACTTC
>TRBJ2-5|-|TRBV5-1|TRBD1
CASSWNTGGEETQYF
TGCGCCAGCAGCTGGAATACAGGGGGAGAAGAGACCCAGTACTTC
>TRBJ2-3|-|TRBV6-5|-
CASRQGVLRTDTQYF
TGTGCCAGCAGACAAGGGGTCCTGAGAACAGATACGCAGTATTTT
>TRBJ2-7|-|TRBV28|-
CASKRDTLEQYF
TGTGCCAGCAAAAGGGACACCCTCGAGCAGTACTTC
>TRBJ2-5|once|TRBV28|-
CASSLIKGETQYF
TGTGCCAGCAGTTTGATAAAGGGAGAGACCCAGTACTTC
>TRBJ2-7|-|TRBV2|TRBD2
CASSGEGEQYF
TGTGCCAGCAGTGGGGAGGGCGAGCAGTACTTC
>TRBJ1-3|-|TRBV5-1|-
CASSLQGVGNTIYF
TGCGCCAGCAGCTTACAGGGCGTCGGAAACACCATATATTTT
>TRBJ2-2|-|TRBV5-1|-
CASSLQGFGELFF
TGCGCCAGCAGCCTTCAGGGTTTCGGGGAGCTGTTTTTT
>TRBJ2-3|-|TRBV5-1|-
CASRPGTDTDTQYF
TGCGCCAGCCGCCCCGGGACGGACACAGATACGCAGTATTTT
>TRBJ2-3|-|TRBV18|-
CASSSGGHMDTQYF
TGTGCCAGCTCATCCGGGGGGCATATGGATACGCAGTATTTT
>TRBJ1-1|-|TRBV5-1|TRBD1
CASTLTGRGMNTEAFF
TGCGCCAGCACCCTGACAGGGCGAGGGATGAACACTGAAGCTTTCTTT
>TRBJ2-1|-|TRBV7-2|-
CASSVNAASLYNEQFF
TGTGCCAGCAGTGTAAATGCGGCTAGCCTCTACAATGAGCAGTTCTTC
>TRBJ2-1|-|TRBV5-1|TRBD2
CASTPGGYNEQFF
TGCGCCAGCACCCCGGGGGGCTACAATGAGCAGTTCTTC
>TRBJ2-7|-|TRBV7-2|-
CASSLRDYEQYF
TGTGCCAGCAGCTTACGGGACTACGAGCAGTACTTC
>TRBJ1-1|-|TRBV6-1|TRBD1
CASSSRQGGAEAFF
TGTGCCAGCAGTTCGAGACAGGGTGGGGCTGAAGCTTTCTTT
>TRBJ2-1|-|TRBV14|-
CASSQDLRTNNEQFF
TGTGCCAGCAGCCAAGATCTCCGGACCAACAATGAGCAGTTCTTC
>TRBJ1-2|-|TRBV4-2|-
CASSQVSTGYGYTF
TGTGCCAGCAGCCAAGTGTCGACAGGATATGGCTACACCTTC
>TRBJ1-1|-|TRBV19|-
CASSIGSGEAEAFF
TGTGCCAGTAGTATCGGGTCAGGGGAGGCTGAAGCTTTCTTT
>TRBJ1-2|-|TRBV5-4|-
CASSLDSGGYTF
TGTGCCAGCAGCTTGGACAGCGGGGGCTACACCTTC
>TRBJ2-7|-|TRBV6-4|TRBD2
CASSDPSSGSHEQYF
TGTGCCAGCAGTGACCCGTCTAGCGGGAGCCACGAGCAGTACTTC
>TRBJ1-6|-|TRBV18|-
CASSLEAYNSPLHF
TGTGCCAGCTCACTAGAGGCCTATAATTCACCCCTCCACTTT
>TRBJ2-5|-|TRBV7-2|-
CASSLVGTVQETQYF
TGTGCCAGCAGCTTAGTAGGGACGGTCCAAGAGACCCAGTACTTC
>TRBJ2-1|once|TRBV28|-
CASSYLGLIGDEQFF
TGTGCCAGCAGTTACTTAGGACTCATCGGGGATGAGCAGTTCTTC
>TRBJ1-4|-|TRBV2|TRBD1
CASRDRIGLEKLFF
TGTGCCAGCAGGGACAGGATAGGGTTAGAAAAACTGTTTTTT
>TRBJ1-2|-|TRBV7-9|TRBD1
CASSPSQGVGYGYTF
TGTGCCAGCAGCCCGAGTCAGGGGGTAGGCTATGGCTACACCTTC
>TRBJ2-7|-|TRBV2|TRBD1
CASKLQGQGNEQYF
TGTGCCAGCAAACTCCAGGGACAGGGCAACGAGCAGTACTTC
>TRBJ1-2|-|TRBV4-2|TRBD1
CASSQGTGPNYGYTF
TGTGCCAGCAGCCAAGGGACAGGGCCCAACTACGGCTACACCTTC
>TRBJ1-5|-|TRBV19|-
CASSNPYQPQHF
TGTGCCAGTAGTAACCCCTATCAGCCCCAGCATTTT
>TRBJ2-3|-|TRBV4-2|TRBD2
CASRPGEGIVDTQYF
TGTGCCAGCAGACCCGGGGAGGGTATTGTGGATACGCAGTATTTT
>TRBJ2-3|-|TRBV30|-
CAWSGWRGTDTQYF
TGTGCCTGGAGTGGGTGGAGGGGCACAGATACGCAGTATTTT
>TRBJ1-4|-|TRBV25-1|-
CASSEYGANEKLFF
TGTGCCAGCAGTGAATACGGAGCAAATGAAAAACTGTTTTTT
>TRBJ2-5|once|TRBV11-3|TRBD2
CASSPGTSRGETQYF
TGTGCCAGCAGCCCCGGGACTAGCAGGGGAGAGACCCAGTACTTC
>TRBJ1-3|-|TRBV27|-
CASRDRGQTENTIYF
TGTGCCAGCCGGGACCGCGGGCAGACGGAAAACACCATATATTTT
>TRBJ1-1|-|TRBV7-8|TRBD1
CASTRGQGTEAFF
TGTGCCAGCACCAGGGGGCAGGGCACTGAAGCTTTCTTT
>TRBJ1-1|-|TRBV28|-
CASSLVGDTEAFF
TGTGCCAGCAGTCTAGTGGGTGACACTGAAGCTTTCTTT
>TRBJ2-1|-|TRBV18|-
CASSPISSSEQFF
TGTGCCAGCTCACCGATCTCGAGCAGCGAGCAGTTCTTC
>TRBJ2-7|few|TRBV5-1|-
CASAQGQTYEQYF
TGCGCCAGCGCGCAGGGGCAGACCTACGAGCAGTACTTC
>TRBJ2-7|-|TRBV30|-
CAWSVWAGGREQYF
TGTGCCTGGAGTGTTTGGGCAGGAGGGCGCGAGCAGTACTTC
>TRBJ1-2|-|TRBV6-1|-
CASRTMEIANYGYTF
TGTGCCAGCAGAACCATGGAGATCGCTAACTATGGCTACACCTTC